The 6 T cell receptor beta chains below were found in one sample sequenced in a study of T cell changes during pregnancy in multiple sclerosis. The table came from immunoSEQ multiplex PCR; TCRdb's copy has only in-frame clones and leaves some out. The data contain under 85,000 clones, over 75% of them singletons. This specimen consisted of CD4+ T cells from peripheral blood mononuclear cells, obtained in the third trimester of pregnancy. The receptors derive from a female donor in good health, enrolled as a control in a pregnancy study.

This clone was seen only once. The DNA for the CDR3 is TGTGCCAGCCTCCCGGGCCCAGGGATGGGCACAGATACGCAGTATTTT. Translating it yields CASLPGPGMGTDTQYF. This rearrangement joins TRBV9 to TRBJ2-3; TRBD1 is a possible D gene (5 bases). The V gene lost 7 bases and the J gene lost 1 base, with 19 bases spanning the gap. CDR1 is SGDLS and CDR2 is YYNGEE in the germline V gene. The CDR3 sequence is 16 residues long.

The chain recombines TRBV6-1 with TRBJ2-5, with D perhaps TRBD1 (5 bases). CDR1 is MNHNS, CDR2 SASEGT, per germline. The CDR3 is made up of 12 amino acids. With 8 bases removed from V and 2 bases from J, the gap between germline ends came to 9 bases. CDR3 region: CASARAQETQYF. CDR3 in DNA: TGTGCCAGCGCCAGGGCTCAAGAGACCCAGTACTTC.

V usage is TRBV4-3 and J usage is TRBJ2-5, with TRBD1 matching over 8 bases. The ends lost 1 base at V and 4 bases at J; junction bases unmatched: 5. Germline values: CDR1 LGHNA, CDR2 YSLEER. The CDR3 contains 15 residues. CDR3: CASSQGQGIAETQYF. The CDR3 bases are TGCGCCAGCAGCCAAGGACAGGGGATAGCAGAGACCCAGTACTTC.

The V and J genes are TRBV7-2 and TRBJ2-3; possibly TRBD2 for D (6 bases). This CDR3 comprises 14 residues. The V gene's germline CDR1 is SGHTA and CDR2 FQGNSA. V gave up 11 bases and J gave up 4 bases, with 19 bases separating them. This chain's CDR3 is CAGSAGGEADTQYF. CDR3 bases: TGTGCCGGCTCGGCGGGCGGGGAAGCAGATACGCAGTATTTT.

V and J are TRBV9 and TRBJ1-6; TRBD1 is a possible D gene (6 bases). Germline-derived CDR1 and CDR2 are SGDLS and YYNGEE. Trimming removed 3 bases from V and 11 bases from J, with 15 bases in between. This CDR3 contains 14 residues. The CDR3 DNA reads as TGTGCCAGCAGCGCGGACAGTCGTAGTGCACCCCTCCACTTT. Translating it yields CASSADSRSAPLHF.

The rearrangement joins TRBV7-2 to TRBJ1-2; D gene uncertain. The CDR3 loop spans 13 amino acids. Deletions cut 1 base from V and 2 bases from J, with 5 bases between. Germline CDR1 reads SGHTA; CDR2 reads FQGNSA. The CDR3 region has the DNA TGTGCCAGCAGCTTAGTACAGAACTATGGCTACACCTTC. Its protein is CASSLVQNYGYTF.